Below are 17 T cell receptor beta chains sequenced from a single sample in a study of cytomegalovirus exposure and HLA in healthy donors. Both 60 Vbeta primers and 13 Jbeta primers went into the PCR. Profiled with immunoSEQ multiplex PCR; TCRdb holds only in-frame clones, not every one. The table lists fewer than 200,000 clones, roughly 85% of them singletons, with around 1.5% in the top ten. Specimen: PBMCs. The receptors originated from a male donor in good health and CMV-seronegative.

V and J are TRBV9 and TRBJ1-2, with 8 bases fitting TRBD1. The junction had 8 bases not matched to a gene; V was cut back by 5 bases and J by 5 bases. The germline CDR1 and CDR2 sequences are SGDLS and YYNGEE. CDR3 length equals 14 residues. The CDR3 is CASSRGQGAYGYTF. The DNA for the CDR3 is TGTGCCAGCAGTAGAGGACAGGGCGCATATGGCTACACCTTC. Supplemented by reference TRBV9 and TRBJ1-2, the full variable domain reads DSGVTQTPKHLITATGQRVTLRCSPRSGDLSVYWYQQSLDQGLQFLIQYYNGEERAKGNILERFSAQQFPDLHSELNLSSLELGDSALYFCASSRGQGAYGYTFGSGTRLTVV.

The rearrangement uses TRBV6-1 and TRBJ2-4; D not certain. The CDR3 runs to 12 residues. V was cut by 2 bases and J by 6 bases, with 5 bases left in between. CDR1 and CDR2 (germline): MNHNS, SASEGT. CDR3 nucleotides: TGTGCCAGCAGTGAATCCGGAAACATTCAGTACTTC. Translated, it gives CASSESGNIQYF.

The V gene is TRBV15, the J gene TRBJ1-4; perhaps TRBD1 as D (6 bases). Per germline, CDR1 LNHNV and CDR2 YYDKDF (reference sequence). The CDR3 is 20 amino acids. Trimming took off 2 bases at V and 0 bases at J, with 22 bases between the two ends. The CDR3 is CATSRPWPLGRGSTNEKLFF. In nucleotides, the CDR3 is TGTGCCACCAGCAGACCTTGGCCCCTCGGCAGGGGATCAACTAATGAAAAACTGTTTTTT.

The rearrangement uses TRBV5-1 and TRBJ2-3; 10 bases fit TRBD2. The CDR3 spans 17 residues. CDR1 is SGHRS, CDR2 YFSETQ, per germline. The V segment lost 0 bases and the J segment 5 bases; nucleotides outside the gene matches: 9. The CDR3 loop is CASSLARGTSVRDTQYF. For the CDR3, the DNA is TGCGCCAGCAGCTTGGCGCGGGGGACTAGCGTTCGAGATACGCAGTATTTT.

The rearrangement uses TRBV18 and TRBJ2-1; perhaps TRBD2 as D (5 bases). The CDR3 has 14 amino acids. Germline values: CDR1 KGHSH, CDR2 LQKENI. Trimming stripped 1 base from V and 6 bases from J, with 10 bases between. CDR3 bases: TGTGCCAGCTCACCACAGGCTAGCCCCAATGAGCAGTTCTTC. It encodes CASSPQASPNEQFF.

The chain employs TRBV6-4 and TRBJ2-2; D remains ambiguous. V dropped 4 bases and J dropped 0 bases, with 6 bases sitting between them. The CDR3 extends over 14 amino acids. Germline-derived CDR1 and CDR2 are MRHNA and SNTAGT. The CDR3 sequence is CASSALSNTGELFF. As DNA, the CDR3 is TGTGCCAGCAGTGCACTCTCGAACACCGGGGAGCTGTTTTTT.

The chain joins TRBV11-1 to TRBJ2-5; 9 positions agree with TRBD2. The CDR3 length is 16 residues. Losses at the gene ends were 2 bases for V and 3 bases for J; bases not matched to a gene: 7. Germline CDR1 is SGHAT and CDR2 is FQDESV (reference sequence). CDR3 nucleotide sequence: TGTGCCAGCAGCTTATCGGTCCTAGCGGGAAAAGAGACCCAGTACTTC. This translates into CASSLSVLAGKETQYF.

This rearrangement joins TRBV30 to TRBJ2-3, with 10 bases identical to TRBD2. CDR3 length equals 17 residues. Trimming took 0 bases from V and 1 from J; bases not matched to a gene: 7. Per germline, CDR1 GTSNPN and CDR2 SVGIG (reference sequence). Here the CDR3 reads CAWSVLRTSGRTDTQYF. CDR3 nucleotide sequence: TGTGCCTGGAGTGTACTTCGGACTAGCGGTCGCACAGATACGCAGTATTTT.

This chain joins TRBV18 and TRBJ1-6, with 7 bases fitting TRBD1. Trimming cost V 2 bases and J 9 bases; bases outside gene matches: 4. The CDR3 has 14 amino acids. Per the germline V gene, CDR1 is KGHSH and CDR2 is LQKENI. The CDR3 spells CASSPDRAASPLHF. The DNA for the CDR3 is TGTGCCAGCTCACCAGACAGGGCTGCTTCACCCCTCCACTTT.

The chain joins TRBV28 to TRBJ1-2; D remains unclear. Per the germline V gene, CDR1 is MDHEN and CDR2 is SYDVKM. The V and J ends lost 4 bases and 0 bases respectively, with 3 bases between them. The CDR3 has 12 amino acids. CDR3 in DNA: TGTGCCAGCAGTTCTTCTAACTATGGCTACACCTTC. The encoded protein is CASSSSNYGYTF.

The V call is TRBV21-1, the J call TRBJ2-7; no check of the table's D call, TRBD2, against the DNA was made. TRBV21-1 is annotated as a pseudogene. The CDR3 spans 16 residues. The CDR3 sequence is CASRMPMAQAGGEQYF. CDR3 sequence (DNA): TGTGCCAGCAGAATGCCTATGGCACAGGCGGGGGGCGAGCAGTACTTC.

The chain employs TRBV5-1 and TRBJ1-2; possibly TRBD1 for D (6 bases). Germline-derived CDR1 and CDR2 are SGHRS and YFSETQ. The CDR3 runs 14 residues. Trimming left V 0 bases short and J 8 bases short, with 14 bases between. CDR3 loop: CASSLGGGSGGYTF. The CDR3 DNA sequence: TGCGCCAGCAGCTTGGGGGGGGGCAGTGGCGGCTACACCTTC.

The chain employs TRBV5-1 and TRBJ2-7, with D maybe TRBD2 (6 bases). V dropped 0 bases and J dropped 4 bases, with 11 bases sitting between them. CDR3 length: 14 residues. CDR1 is SGHRS and CDR2 is YFSETQ in the germline V gene. The CDR3 is CASSLAPAGYEQYF. The CDR3 nucleotides read TGCGCCAGCAGCTTGGCCCCTGCGGGGTACGAGCAGTACTTC.

This clone was recorded once. This chain connects TRBV28 to TRBJ2-5; a possible D gene is TRBD1 (6 bases). The V gene lost 3 bases and the J gene lost 5 bases, with 7 bases spanning the gap. Per germline, CDR1 MDHEN and CDR2 SYDVKM. This CDR3 region has 12 residues. The CDR3 region is CASSFRGETQYF. The DNA for the CDR3 is TGTGCCAGCAGTTTTAGGGGGGAGACCCAGTACTTC.

The CDR3 bases are TGTGCCAGCAGCCAGGGAACGGGACTAGCGGGACCTACAGCCTACAATGAGCAGTTCTTC. It yields the protein CASSQGTGLAGPTAYNEQFF. V usage is TRBV4-2 and J usage is TRBJ2-1; 13 bases are shared with TRBD2. The CDR3 runs 20 residues. The germline CDR1 and CDR2 sequences are LGHNA and YNFKEQ. The V gene end was trimmed by 3 bases and the J gene end by 2 bases; junction bases not matched to a gene: 13.

A single count supports this clone. The chain links TRBV29-1 to TRBJ2-7; a weak D match, TRBD2 (6 bases). Germline CDR1 and CDR2: SQVTM and ANQGSEA. Trimming removed 1 base from V and 4 bases from J, with 14 bases in between. This CDR3 contains 14 residues. CDR3 nucleotide sequence: TGCAGCGTTGAAGTGGGGGAGGCGAGTTACGAGCAGTACTTC. Amino acids: CSVEVGEASYEQYF.

The genes are TRBV12-5 and TRBJ1-2; the D is unclear. CDR1 is LGHNT, CDR2 FRNRAP, per germline. With 0 bases removed from V and 0 bases from J, the gap between germline ends came to 11 bases. This CDR3 contains 16 residues. CDR3 in amino acids: CASGLVLGDANYGYTF. CDR3 in DNA: TGTGCTAGTGGTTTGGTACTCGGAGATGCTAACTATGGCTACACCTTC.